A single sample gave rise to the 32 T cell receptor beta chains below, sequenced in a study of blood T cells in healthy people across ages. Using a J-beta primer mix together with a sample-barcoded 5' primer, a second PCR was run for roughly 7 to 12 cycles. TCRdb reprocessed the 5' RACE reads via MiXCR and lists one record per CDR3 protein. The sample gives roughly 700,000 distinct CDR3 sequences, about 34% of which show up once; roughly 15% is in the top ten. Sequencing used blood. The receptors were sampled from a woman older than 75 in good health.

This clonotype was counted ten times or more. The chain joins TRBV4-2 to TRBJ1-5; TRBD1 matches at 7 bases. The germline V gene encodes CDR1 LGHNA and CDR2 YNFKEQ. This CDR3 spans 16 amino acids. V gave up 0 bases and J gave up 2 bases; unmatched junction bases: 4. This CDR3 is CASSQETGYGNQPQHF. CDR3 DNA: TGTGCCAGCAGCCAAGAGACAGGGTACGGCAATCAGCCCCAGCATTTT.

This clonotype was picked up many times. The V and J genes are TRBV9 and TRBJ2-1, with 9 bases identical to TRBD1. The CDR3 extends over 15 amino acids. The junction had 7 bases not matched to a gene; V was cut back by 2 bases and J by 7 bases. The germline V gene has CDR1 SGDLS and CDR2 YYNGEE. The CDR3 DNA is TGTGCCAGCAGCGTCTCGGGACAGGGAGCAAATGAGCAGTTCTTC. This codes for CASSVSGQGANEQFF.

This clonotype appeared a single time. The V and J genes are TRBV13 and TRBJ2-7; 10 nucleotides agree with TRBD2. Germline V gene data show CDR1 as PRHDT and CDR2 as FYEKMQ (reference sequence). The CDR3 is made up of 15 amino acids. The V and J ends lost 3 bases and 0 bases, in that order; junction bases with no gene match: 2. The chain's CDR3 is CASSFRTSGSYEQYF. The CDR3 coding sequence is TGTGCCAGCAGCTTCCGGACTAGCGGCTCCTACGAGCAGTACTTC.

This clonotype appeared many times. The chain is built from TRBV11-2 and TRBJ2-7; perhaps TRBD1 as D (6 bases). This CDR3 contains 14 residues. In germline, CDR1 is SGHAT, CDR2 FQNNGV. V lost 5 bases to trimming and J lost 3 bases, with 14 bases between them. The CDR3 nucleotides read TGTGCCAGCAGCATCAGGACAGCGAACTACGAGCAGTACTTC. This sequence encodes CASSIRTANYEQYF.

This clonotype was picked up a small number of times. This sequence may be a read error, since a much larger clone differs from it by one base. This chain joins TRBV11-3 and TRBJ2-1; D may be TRBD2 (6 bases). Trimming pared 6 bases from V and 8 bases from J, leaving 17 bases between. Germline V CDR1 and CDR2: SGHNT, YENEEA. This CDR3 contains 14 residues. As DNA, the CDR3 is TGTGCCAGCAGTGCGGGGAATAAGCGAGATGAGCAGTTCTTC. Its translation is CASSAGNKRDEQFF.

This clonotype was counted a few times. V and J are TRBV12-3 or TRBV12-4 and TRBJ1-2; TRBD1 matches at 7 bases. After removal of 4 bases from V and 7 bases from J, the junction contained 9 bases not matched to a gene. The CDR3 runs 14 residues. CDR3 amino acids: CASSWTEGAGGYTF. Written as DNA, the CDR3 is TGTGCCAGCAGTTGGACAGAGGGGGCGGGTGGCTACACCTTC.

This clonotype has a count of ten or more. The V and J genes are TRBV11-1 and TRBJ2-1; 8 nucleotides match TRBD1. V gave up 0 bases and J gave up 8 bases; unmatched junction bases: 24. Germline V lookup: CDR1 SGHAT, CDR2 FQDESV (reference sequence). The CDR3 totals 21 residues. CDR3 coding DNA: TGTGCCAGCAGCTTAGCAAGGACAGGGTCCCTCCCGGGGTACAACATCCATGAGCAGTTCTTC. As protein: CASSLARTGSLPGYNIHEQFF.

This clonotype was counted a few times. The rearrangement joins TRBV7-2 to TRBJ2-1; TRBD1 might be the D (6 bases). Germline V gene data show CDR1 as SGHTA and CDR2 as FQGNSA. Between the trimmed V and J ends, which lost 4 bases and 0 bases, there was a span of 25 bases. This CDR3 has 20 residues. The CDR3 DNA sequence: TGTGCCAGCAGCTCTAGAGGACAGTCGACCGCCCGGAGCTCCTACAATGAGCAGTTCTTC. The encoded protein is CASSSRGQSTARSSYNEQFF.

This clonotype was recorded a few times. This chain joins TRBV6-1 and TRBJ1-2, with TRBD1 as a possible D gene (6 bases). Trimming took off 6 bases at V and 5 bases at J, with 16 bases between the two ends. Germline CDR1 MNHNS, CDR2 SASEGT. The CDR3 runs 14 residues. CDR3 coding DNA: TGTGCCAGCAGGCCCAGCGGGGGCGGGTATGGCTACACCTTC. This encodes CASRPSGGGYGYTF.

A remark on this clonotype: Since a much larger clone is just one base distant, this may be a read error. The V and J genes are TRBV6-2 or TRBV6-3 and TRBJ2-7, with 14 bases that match TRBD2. The CDR3 runs to 16 residues. Trimming at V came to 6 bases and at J to 3 bases, leaving 7 bases not matched to a gene. The V gene's germline CDR1 is MNHEY and CDR2 SVGEGT. The CDR3 DNA reads TGTGCCAGCAGCCCCCTCGGGACTAGCGGGGGCTACGAGCAGTACTTC. The encoded protein is CASSPLGTSGGYEQYF.

The chain joins TRBV20-1 to TRBJ2-7; the D call may be TRBD1 or TRBD2 (5 bases each). Germline assignment: CDR1 DFQATT and CDR2 SNEGSKA (reference sequence). Trimming removed 5 bases from V and 7 bases from J, with 9 bases in between. CDR3 length equals 10 residues. CDR3 in DNA: TGCAGTGCTCTGAGGGGTGAGCAGTACTTC. Residues: CSALRGEQYF.

The chain is built from TRBV20-1 and TRBJ1-2; 7 positions match TRBD1. J was trimmed by 4 bases and V by 5 bases; bases with no gene match: 10. Germline assignment: CDR1 DFQATT and CDR2 SNEGSKA (reference sequence). The CDR3 has 14 residues. The CDR3 nucleotides are TGCAGTGCTCCTCTTACCCGGGACAGCTATGGCTACACCTTC. Translation gives CSAPLTRDSYGYTF.

Comment on this clonotype: One junction end does not reproduce the germline sequence, and a read error may be involved. The chain uses TRBV4-2 and TRBJ1-1, with D tentatively TRBD1 (6 bases). The CDR3 sequence is 15 residues long. Germline V CDR1 and CDR2: LGHNA, YNFKEQ. CDR3 residues: CANSLPGGRNTEAFF. CDR3 bases: TGTGCCAACAGCCTCCCGGGGGGGCGGAACACTGAAGCTTTCTTT.

In regard to this clonotype: The junction and the germline gene differ at one end; a read error may be behind it. The genes are TRBV20-1 and TRBJ1-1; 8 nucleotides line up with TRBD1. CDR1 DFQATT and CDR2 SNEGSKA come from the germline V gene (reference sequence). This CDR3 is built from 13 residues. In nucleotides, the CDR3 is TGCAGTGCTAGACAGGGGGCGAACACTGAAACTTTCTTT. Its protein is CSARQGANTETFF.

This clonotype came up a few times. The V call is TRBV4-2, the J call TRBJ1-5, with D possibly TRBD1 on 6 matching bases. This CDR3 is built from 16 residues. V shed 3 bases and J shed 1 base, with 13 bases lying between them. Per the germline V gene, CDR1 is LGHNA and CDR2 is YNFKEQ. In DNA, the CDR3 is TGTGCCAGCAGCCACCTACAGGGAGGGAGCAATCAGCCCCAGCATTTT. It translates to CASSHLQGGSNQPQHF.

The V gene is TRBV5-5, the J gene TRBJ1-4; D is ambiguous. V lost 4 bases and J lost 5, with 9 bases in between. CDR3 size: 13 residues. In germline, CDR1 is SGHKS, CDR2 YYEKEE (reference sequence). The CDR3 reads CASSLGVNEKLFF. Here the CDR3 DNA reads TGTGCCAGCAGCCTCGGGGTCAATGAAAAACTGTTTTTT.

CDR3 sequence (DNA): TGTGCCAGCAGCCAAGGGGCCGTCTATGGCTACACCTTC. Encoded protein: CASSQGAVYGYTF. This sequence joins TRBV14 and TRBJ1-2; D ambiguous. Trimming left V 1 base short and J 4 bases short, with 7 bases between. Germline-derived CDR1 and CDR2 are SGHDN and FVKESK. CDR3 length: 13 residues.

There are many counts of this clonotype. The CDR3 DNA reads as TGTGCCAGCTCACCACCGAGGGGGGGAGACTACAATGAGCAGTTCTTC. Its protein is CASSPPRGGDYNEQFF. The rearrangement uses TRBV18 and TRBJ2-1; a weak D match, TRBD2 (7 bases). The CDR3 runs 16 residues. In germline, CDR1 is KGHSH, CDR2 LQKENI. Trimming shortened V by 0 bases and J by 3 bases, and 12 bases separated the two germline ends.

This clonotype was found many times. The gene calls are TRBV7-2 and TRBJ2-1; 14 bases line up with TRBD2. The CDR3 extends over 15 amino acids. Germline V gives CDR1 SGHTA, CDR2 FQGNSA. After removal of 5 bases from V and 8 bases from J, the junction contained 5 bases not matched to a gene. CDR3 in amino acids: CASSLTSGGAHEQFF. The CDR3 DNA follows: TGTGCCAGCAGCCTGACTAGCGGGGGGGCACATGAGCAGTTCTTC.

Many counts were recorded for this clonotype. The V gene is TRBV29-1, the J gene TRBJ1-1, with D possibly matching TRBD1 (5 bases). V was trimmed by 6 bases and J by 7 bases, leaving 15 bases between them. CDR1 and CDR2 (germline): SQVTM, ANQGSEA. This CDR3 contains 12 residues. CDR3 nucleotide sequence: TGCAGCGTGCCGCGGCAGGGAGATGAAGCTTTCTTT. Translated: CSVPRQGDEAFF.

This clonotype has at least ten counts. The chain has TRBV9 and TRBJ1-5; unclear D gene. The CDR3 length is 15 residues. V was clipped by 3 bases and J by 3 bases, with 13 bases between them. Per germline, CDR1 SGDLS and CDR2 YYNGEE. The CDR3 protein is CASSAVEGINQPQHF. CDR3 coding DNA: TGTGCCAGCAGCGCGGTGGAAGGGATCAATCAGCCCCAGCATTTT.

This clonotype was counted many times. The V and J genes are TRBV2 and TRBJ2-7; D not certain. This CDR3 has 12 residues. The germline V gene has CDR1 SNHLY and CDR2 FYNNEI. V lost 3 bases, J lost 5 bases, and 8 bases lay in between. CDR3 protein: CASSEARNEQYF. In DNA form, the CDR3 reads TGTGCCAGCAGTGAGGCGCGGAACGAGCAGTACTTC. Based on the CDR3 plus reference TRBV2 and TRBJ2-7, the full variable domain is EPEVTQTPSHQVTQMGQEVILRCVPISNHLYFYWYRQILGQKVEFLVSFYNNEISEKSEIFDDQFSVERPDGSNFTLKIRSTKLEDSAMYFCASSEARNEQYFGPGTRLTVT.

The chain joins TRBV12-3 or TRBV12-4 to TRBJ2-1, with 9 bases lining up with TRBD1. The J call may be in error: the DNA end matches TRBJ2-7 better. The CDR3 runs 16 residues. The CDR3 region has the DNA TGTGCCAGCAGTCCCGGGACAGGGAACTCCTACAATGAGCAGTACTTC. Its protein product is CASSPGTGNSYNEQYF.

Note on this clonotype: Compared with germline, one end of the junction differs, possibly owing to a read error. The chain employs TRBV7-9 and TRBJ1-4; D is unclear. The CDR3 is 15 amino acids. Germline assignment: CDR1 SEHNR and CDR2 FQNEAQ (reference sequence). This chain's CDR3 is CASSLQRWTSEKLFF. The CDR3 coding sequence is TGTGCCAGCAGCTTACAGCGTTGGACTAGTGAAAAACTGTTTTTT.

This clonotype appeared many times. J is TRBJ1-1 and V is TRBV20-1; D perhaps matches TRBD1 (5 bases). The length of the CDR3 is 12 residues. Deletions cut 6 bases from V and 10 bases from J, with 18 bases between. Germline values: CDR1 DFQATT, CDR2 SNEGSKA (reference sequence). The CDR3 loop is CSAPYRPLGAFF. In DNA, the CDR3 is TGCAGTGCGCCATACAGGCCCTTGGGAGCTTTCTTT.

The CDR3 reads CASSSALNYEQYF. The CDR3 DNA reads TGTGCCAGCAGTTCCGCCCTAAACTACGAGCAGTACTTC. The chain couples TRBV27 to TRBJ2-7, with D uncertain. With 4 bases removed from V and 3 bases from J, the gap between germline ends came to 10 bases. The CDR3 runs 13 residues. Germline CDR1 is MNHEY and CDR2 is SMNVEV (reference sequence).

The chain is built from TRBV2 and TRBJ1-1; perhaps TRBD1 as D (6 bases). In germline, CDR1 is SNHLY, CDR2 FYNNEI. Trimming stripped 4 bases from V and 1 base from J, with 10 bases between. CDR3 size: 14 residues. The CDR3: CASSAYRANTEAFF. The CDR3 DNA reads TGTGCCAGCAGTGCCTACAGGGCGAACACTGAAGCTTTCTTT.

A few counts support this clonotype. The V call is TRBV4-3, the J call TRBJ2-7; D may be TRBD1 or TRBD2 (6 bases each). This CDR3 comprises 13 residues. Germline V gene data show CDR1 as LGHNA and CDR2 as YSLEER. Trimming removed 4 bases at V and 6 bases at J, with 13 bases between. The CDR3 region is CASSPFRGVEQYF. In DNA form, the CDR3 reads TGCGCCAGCAGCCCGTTTAGGGGGGTCGAGCAGTACTTC.

This clonotype came up many times. V and J are TRBV5-1 and TRBJ2-4, with D possibly being TRBD1 (5 bases). Trimming took 1 base from V and 4 from J, leaving 18 bases between them. The CDR3 totals 17 residues. The V gene's germline CDR1 is SGHRS and CDR2 YFSETQ. The CDR3 is CASSLTVGRGGKNIQYF. The DNA for the CDR3 is TGCGCCAGCAGCTTGACAGTTGGTAGGGGCGGAAAAAACATTCAGTACTTC.

This clonotype was seen many times. The V gene is TRBV20-1, the J gene TRBJ2-7; the D gene is possibly TRBD1 (5 bases). Germline lookup yields CDR1 DFQATT and CDR2 SNEGSKA (reference sequence). The CDR3 totals 13 residues. Deletions cut 0 bases from V and 7 bases from J, with 13 bases between. CDR3: CSARDIRGGEQYF. CDR3 coding DNA: TGCAGTGCTAGAGATATAAGGGGCGGAGAGCAGTACTTC.

This clonotype has a handful of counts. The V call is TRBV19, the J call TRBJ2-7; 9 bases map to TRBD1. Trimming at V came to 9 bases and at J to 2 bases, leaving 5 bases not matched to a gene. CDR1 is LNHDA and CDR2 is SQIVND in the germline V gene (reference sequence). The CDR3 spans 13 residues. The CDR3 coding sequence is TGTGCCAGACACAGGGGGCCACCCTACGAGCAGTACTTC. Translating it yields CARHRGPPYEQYF.

The sample holds many counts of this clonotype. V gene TRBV20-1 combines with J gene TRBJ2-1, with D perhaps TRBD2 (6 bases). The V end was cut by 7 bases, the J end by 11 bases, with 24 bases between. The CDR3 is 14 amino acids. In germline, CDR1 is DFQATT, CDR2 SNEGSKA (reference sequence). In nucleotides, the CDR3 is TGCAGTGGCCAACATGGAGGGTCGAGGGGAAAGCAGTTCTTC. Its protein is CSGQHGGSRGKQFF.